This TCR beta chain was captured by sequencing in a study of blood T cell repertoires in COVID-19. Under the authors' procedure: Estimation of nucleated cell counts relied on the amplification of reference gene primers. TCRdb's copy holds only in-frame clones and misses some; the assay was immunoSEQ multiplex PCR. That table supplies the V and J calls and clone size; D and trimming were determined from the DNA. The sample shows 250,000 or so clones, more than 80% of them seen only once. CDR1 MDHEN and CDR2 SYDVKM come from the germline V gene. With V trimmed by 4 bases and J by 4 bases, 4 bases remained unmatched. This CDR3 spans 16 amino acids. Followed longitudinally, the Seattle patients had been enrolled during active infection.

The sequence derives from a man under 40 with COVID-19, enrolled during active disease. Sequenced: peripheral blood. The genes are TRBV28 and TRBJ2-1; 13 bases align to TRBD2. The CDR3 region has the DNA TGTGCCAGCAGTTCGGGACTAGCGGGGAAATACAATGAGCAGTTCTTC. It is translated as CASSSGLAGKYNEQFF.